The T cell receptor (beta chain) described here comes from a study of T cell repertoires in cytomegalovirus infection. Study as a whole: Epitope selection comprised recently identified HLA-C-restricted CMV epitopes and well-studied HLA-B-restricted CMV epitopes. It was the public TCR beta signatures that indicated both CMV infection and matching HLA type. Findings and limits, study-wide: HLA-C-restricted CMV clonotypes gave the most frequent clonotype in two of eight donors. Based on cumulative public TCR beta family frequency, carriers of CMV plus the relevant HLA were identified.

The CDR3 is 14 amino acids. Germline V gene lookup returns CDR1 MDHEN and CDR2 SYDVKM. Between the trimmed V and J ends, which lost 2 bases and 5 bases, there was a span of 12 bases. With respect to this clonotype: Antigen unknown.

TCRdb reprocessed the reads with MiXCR, giving one entry per CDR3 protein. This sample yields 600,000 to 700,000 distinct CDR3 sequences, of which 30% to 35% are seen a single time; 15% to 20% belongs to the top ten. Sequenced material: cultured PBMCs, taken from culture after CMV antigen stimulation. This receptor was identified in a human donor in good health (CMV status not recorded). Some clones in this sample may be carry-over from other donors' samples. The chain couples TRBV28 to TRBJ2-5; perhaps TRBD2 as D (5 bases). CDR3 region: CASSLRGRWETQYF. The CDR3 bases are TGTGCCAGCAGTTTACGGGGTAGATGGGAGACCCAGTACTTC. Drawing the rest from reference TRBV28 and TRBJ2-5, the complete variable domain is DVKVTQSSRYLVKRTGEKVFLECVQDMDHENMFWYRQDPGLGLRLIYFSYDVKMKEKGDIPEGYSVSREKKERFSLILESASTNQTSMYLCASSLRGRWETQYFGPGTRLLVL.